This TCR beta chain was obtained from a study of cytomegalovirus exposure and HLA in healthy donors. Whole-study results and caveats: Investigators reported 150 to 200 TCR beta chains as tied to cytomegalovirus.

This CDR3 contains 14 residues. Germline-derived CDR1 and CDR2 are WSHSY and SAAADI. The V and J ends lost 5 bases and 7 bases, in that order; junction bases with no gene match: 4. As concerns this clone: Its antigen remains unidentified.

PCR used 60 Vbeta primers and 13 Jbeta primers. Assay used: immunoSEQ multiplex PCR; TCRdb lists only in-frame clones, some missing. The profile shows 120,000 to 150,000 clones, 65% to 85% of them singletons. The TCR sequence derives from a woman aged 40 to 50 in good health and CMV-seropositive. The rearrangement joins TRBV10-2 to TRBJ2-1; 11 bases are shared with TRBD2. Specimen: PBMCs. The CDR3 DNA follows: TGCGCCAGCAGTTTAGCGGGGGGGGGTAATGAGCAGTTCTTC. Translation gives CASSLAGGGNEQFF.